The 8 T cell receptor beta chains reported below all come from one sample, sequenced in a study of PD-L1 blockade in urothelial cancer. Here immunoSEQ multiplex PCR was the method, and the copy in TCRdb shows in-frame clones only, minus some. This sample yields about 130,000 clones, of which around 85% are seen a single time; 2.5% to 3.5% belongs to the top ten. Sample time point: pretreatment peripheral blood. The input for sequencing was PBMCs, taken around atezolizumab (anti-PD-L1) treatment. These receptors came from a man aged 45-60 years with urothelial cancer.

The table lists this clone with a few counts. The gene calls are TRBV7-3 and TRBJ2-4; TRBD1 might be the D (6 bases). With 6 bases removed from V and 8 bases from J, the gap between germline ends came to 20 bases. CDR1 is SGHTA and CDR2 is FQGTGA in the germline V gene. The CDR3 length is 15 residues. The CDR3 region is CASRGRGPAGDIQYF. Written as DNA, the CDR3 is TGTGCCAGCAGGGGGAGAGGGCCGGCAGGGGACATTCAGTACTTC. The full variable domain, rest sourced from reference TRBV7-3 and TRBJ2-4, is GAGVSQTPSNKVTEKGKYVELRCDPISGHTALYWYRQSLGQGPEFLIYFQGTGAADDSGLPNDRFFAVRPEGSVSTLKIQRTERGDSAVYLCASRGRGPAGDIQYFGAGTRLSVL.

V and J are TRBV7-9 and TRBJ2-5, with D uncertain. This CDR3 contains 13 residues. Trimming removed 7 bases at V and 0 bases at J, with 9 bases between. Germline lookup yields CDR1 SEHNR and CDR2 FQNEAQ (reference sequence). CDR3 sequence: CASTMLYQETQYF. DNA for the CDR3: TGTGCCAGCACTATGCTGTACCAAGAGACCCAGTACTTC. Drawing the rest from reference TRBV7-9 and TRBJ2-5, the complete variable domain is DTGVSQNPRHKITKRGQNVTFRCDPISEHNRLYWYRQTLGQGPEFLTYFQNEAQLEKSRLLSDRFSAERPKGSFSTLEIQRTEQGDSAMYLCASTMLYQETQYFGPGTRLLVL.

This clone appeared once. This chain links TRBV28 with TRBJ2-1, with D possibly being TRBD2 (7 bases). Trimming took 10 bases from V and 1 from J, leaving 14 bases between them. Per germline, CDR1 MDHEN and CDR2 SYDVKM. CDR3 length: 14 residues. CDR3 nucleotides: TGTGCCATCTGGGGGGGGCCGTCCTACAATGAGCAGTTCTTC. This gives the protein CAIWGGPSYNEQFF. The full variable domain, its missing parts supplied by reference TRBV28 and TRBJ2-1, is DVKVTQSSRYLVKRTGEKVFLECVQDMDHENMFWYRQDPGLGLRLIYFSYDVKMKEKGDIPEGYSVSREKKERFSLILESASTNQTSMYLCAIWGGPSYNEQFFGPGTRLTVL.

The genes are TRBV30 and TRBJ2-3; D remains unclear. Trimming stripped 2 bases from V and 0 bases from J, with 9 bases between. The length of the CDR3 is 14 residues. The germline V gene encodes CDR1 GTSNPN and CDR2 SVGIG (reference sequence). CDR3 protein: CAWSSPGSTDTQYF. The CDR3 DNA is TGTGCCTGGAGTTCCCCGGGTAGCACAGATACGCAGTATTTT.

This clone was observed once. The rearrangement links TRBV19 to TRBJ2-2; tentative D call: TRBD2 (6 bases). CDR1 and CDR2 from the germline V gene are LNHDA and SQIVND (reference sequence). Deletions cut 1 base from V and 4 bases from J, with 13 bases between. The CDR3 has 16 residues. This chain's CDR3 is CASSIGLGLSTGELFF. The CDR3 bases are TGTGCCAGTAGTATAGGACTAGGGTTGTCCACCGGGGAGCTGTTTTTT.

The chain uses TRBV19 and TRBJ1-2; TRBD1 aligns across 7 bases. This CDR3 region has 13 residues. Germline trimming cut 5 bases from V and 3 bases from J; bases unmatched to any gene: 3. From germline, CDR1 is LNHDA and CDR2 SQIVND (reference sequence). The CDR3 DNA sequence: TGTGCCAGTAGTCCCACAGGGGACTATGGCTACACCTTC. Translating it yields CASSPTGDYGYTF.

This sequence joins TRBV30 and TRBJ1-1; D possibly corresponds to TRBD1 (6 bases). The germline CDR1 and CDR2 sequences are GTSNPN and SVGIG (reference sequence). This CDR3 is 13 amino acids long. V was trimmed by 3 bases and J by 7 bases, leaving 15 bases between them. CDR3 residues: CAWRAMTGYEAFF. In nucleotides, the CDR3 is TGTGCCTGGAGGGCAATGACAGGCTATGAAGCTTTCTTT.

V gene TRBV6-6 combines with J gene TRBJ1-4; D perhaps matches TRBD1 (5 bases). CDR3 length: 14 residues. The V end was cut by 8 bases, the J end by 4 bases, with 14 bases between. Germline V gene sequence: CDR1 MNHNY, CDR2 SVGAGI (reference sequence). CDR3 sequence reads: CASQSLGGNEKLFF. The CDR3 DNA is TGTGCCAGCCAATCCTTGGGGGGTAATGAAAAACTGTTTTTT.